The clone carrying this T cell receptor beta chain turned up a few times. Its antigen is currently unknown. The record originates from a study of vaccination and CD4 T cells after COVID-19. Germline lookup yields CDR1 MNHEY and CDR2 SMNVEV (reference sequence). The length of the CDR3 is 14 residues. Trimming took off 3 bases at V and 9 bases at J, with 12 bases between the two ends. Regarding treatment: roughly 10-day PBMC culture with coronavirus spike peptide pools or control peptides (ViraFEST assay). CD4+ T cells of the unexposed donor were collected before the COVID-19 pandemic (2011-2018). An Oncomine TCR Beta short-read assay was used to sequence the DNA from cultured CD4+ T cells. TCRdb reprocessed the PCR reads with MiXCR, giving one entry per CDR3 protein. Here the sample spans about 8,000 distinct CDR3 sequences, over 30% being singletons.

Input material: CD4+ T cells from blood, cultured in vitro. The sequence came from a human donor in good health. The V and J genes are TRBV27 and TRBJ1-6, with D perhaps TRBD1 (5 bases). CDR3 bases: TGTGCCAGCAGTTTTGACAGCGGAATTTCACCCCTCCACTTT. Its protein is CASSFDSGISPLHF.